This T cell receptor beta chain was retrieved from a study of blood T cell repertoires in COVID-19. At the level of the study: The United States, Italy and Spain provided the acute and convalescent COVID-19 samples. Sample material is recorded as cDNA or gDNA derived from T cells, B-cell-depleted T cells, or PBMCs.

The CDR3 covers 15 residues. Germline lookup yields CDR1 SGHRS and CDR2 YFSETQ. Trimming removed 5 bases from V and 3 bases from J, with 17 bases in between. Authors' analysis steps: Scientists estimated how many nucleated cells there were by amplifying reference gene primers. The protocol was immunoSEQ multiplex PCR, while the TCRdb copy is restricted to in-frame clones and leaves out a portion. V and J calls and clone size are those listed in that table; D and trimming were worked out from the DNA. The repertoire holds about 440,000 clones, with 75% to 90% as singletons. Sequencing was carried out using peripheral blood. This chain connects TRBV5-1 to TRBJ1-1; D not certain. The sequence derives from a woman under 40 with acute or convalescent COVID-19. The CDR3 nucleotides are TGCGCCAGCAGACCTTTTGTCGGGTTGGACACTGAAGCTTTCTTT. Its protein is CASRPFVGLDTEAFF.